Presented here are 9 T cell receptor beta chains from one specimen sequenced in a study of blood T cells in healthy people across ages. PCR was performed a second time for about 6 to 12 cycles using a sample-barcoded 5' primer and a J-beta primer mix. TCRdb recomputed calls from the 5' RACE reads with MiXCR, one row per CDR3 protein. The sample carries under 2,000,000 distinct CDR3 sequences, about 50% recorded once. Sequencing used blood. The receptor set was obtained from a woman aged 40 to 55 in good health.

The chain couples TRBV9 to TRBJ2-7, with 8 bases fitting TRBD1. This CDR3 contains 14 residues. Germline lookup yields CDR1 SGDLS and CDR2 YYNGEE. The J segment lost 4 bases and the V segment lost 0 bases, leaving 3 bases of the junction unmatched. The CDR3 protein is CASSVGNRGYEQYF. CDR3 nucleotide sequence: TGTGCCAGCAGCGTAGGTAACAGGGGGTACGAGCAGTACTTC.

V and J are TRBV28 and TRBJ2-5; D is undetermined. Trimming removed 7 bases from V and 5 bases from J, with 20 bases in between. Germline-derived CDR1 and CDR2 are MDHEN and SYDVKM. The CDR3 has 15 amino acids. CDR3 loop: CASNPSERTWETQYF. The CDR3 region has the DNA TGTGCCAGCAATCCTTCTGAACGGACGTGGGAGACCCAGTACTTC.

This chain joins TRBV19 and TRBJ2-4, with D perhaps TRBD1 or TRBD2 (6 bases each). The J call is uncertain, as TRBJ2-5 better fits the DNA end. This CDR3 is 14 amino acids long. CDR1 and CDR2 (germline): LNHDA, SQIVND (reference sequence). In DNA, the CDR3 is TGTGCCAGTAGTATAGATACAGGGAGGAAGACCCAGTACTTC. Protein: CASSIDTGRKTQYF.

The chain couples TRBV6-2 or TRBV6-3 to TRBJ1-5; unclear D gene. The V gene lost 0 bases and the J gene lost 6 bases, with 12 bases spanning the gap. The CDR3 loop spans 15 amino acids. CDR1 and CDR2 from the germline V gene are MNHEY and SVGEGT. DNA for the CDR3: TGTGCCAGCAGTTACTCGAGTGTTGTCGGTCAGCCCCAGCATTTT. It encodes CASSYSSVVGQPQHF.

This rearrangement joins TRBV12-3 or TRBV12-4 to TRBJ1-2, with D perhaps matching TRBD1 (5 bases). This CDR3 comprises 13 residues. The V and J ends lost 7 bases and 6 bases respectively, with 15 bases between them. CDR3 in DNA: TGTGCCAGCACCGCTGGGGGATCAGATGGCTACACCTTC. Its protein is CASTAGGSDGYTF.

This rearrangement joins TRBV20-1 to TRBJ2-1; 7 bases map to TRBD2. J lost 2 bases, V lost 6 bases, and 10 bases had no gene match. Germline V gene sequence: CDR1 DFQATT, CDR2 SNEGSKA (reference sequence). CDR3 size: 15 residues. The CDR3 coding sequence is TGCAGTGCCGAGGTAGCGGGCGGCGCCTACAATGAGCAGTTCTTC. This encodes CSAEVAGGAYNEQFF.

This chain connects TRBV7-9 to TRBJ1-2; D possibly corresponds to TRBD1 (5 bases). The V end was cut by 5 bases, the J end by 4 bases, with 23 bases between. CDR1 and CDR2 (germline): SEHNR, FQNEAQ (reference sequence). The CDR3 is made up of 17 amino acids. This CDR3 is CASSPPLQTGTTYGYTF. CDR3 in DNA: TGTGCCAGCAGCCCGCCCCTCCAAACCGGGACCACCTATGGCTACACCTTC. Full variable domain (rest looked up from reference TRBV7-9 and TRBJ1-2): DTGVSQNPRHKITKRGQNVTFRCDPISEHNRLYWYRQTLGQGPEFLTYFQNEAQLEKSRLLSDRFSAERPKGSFSTLEIQRTEQGDSAMYLCASSPPLQTGTTYGYTFGSGTRLTVV.

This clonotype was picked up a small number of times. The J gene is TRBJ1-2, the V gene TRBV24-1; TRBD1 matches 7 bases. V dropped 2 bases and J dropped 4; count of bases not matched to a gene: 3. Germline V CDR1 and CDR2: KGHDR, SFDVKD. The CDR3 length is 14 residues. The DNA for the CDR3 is TGTGCCACCAGTGATTCGGGACAGTCCTATGGCTACACCTTC. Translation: CATSDSGQSYGYTF.

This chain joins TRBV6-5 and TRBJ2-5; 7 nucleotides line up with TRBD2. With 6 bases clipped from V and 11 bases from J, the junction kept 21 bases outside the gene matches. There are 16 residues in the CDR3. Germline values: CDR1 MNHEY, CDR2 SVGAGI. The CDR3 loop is CASRPLASGAYKEQYF. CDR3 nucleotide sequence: TGTGCCAGCAGGCCCCTTGCTAGCGGAGCTTACAAGGAGCAGTACTTC.